Reported below is one TCR beta chain. This sample is drawn from a study of blood T cell repertoires in COVID-19. The CDR3 has 18 amino acids. The trim removed 4 bases at V and 3 bases at J, leaving 16 bases unmatched. The germline gives CDR1 SGHAT, CDR2 FQNNGV. Generated by immunoSEQ multiplex PCR, the TCRdb table keeps only in-frame clones and is missing some. The sample contains a few hundred thousand clones, approximately 90% of which appear only once. The study drew participants aged roughly 18 to 89 years from 24 US areas. Donors were grouped by their self-reported clinical history. The sequenced sample consisted of PBMCs or T cells enriched from blood (not recorded which). The clonotype comes from a woman between 18 and 30 years old who had recovered from COVID-19. The rearrangement joins TRBV11-2 to TRBJ1-1; 8 bases match TRBD1. CDR3: CASSSPRRGRGQDTEAFF. The CDR3 DNA is TGTGCCAGCAGCTCCCCTCGGCGCGGCAGGGGGCAGGACACTGAAGCTTTCTTT.